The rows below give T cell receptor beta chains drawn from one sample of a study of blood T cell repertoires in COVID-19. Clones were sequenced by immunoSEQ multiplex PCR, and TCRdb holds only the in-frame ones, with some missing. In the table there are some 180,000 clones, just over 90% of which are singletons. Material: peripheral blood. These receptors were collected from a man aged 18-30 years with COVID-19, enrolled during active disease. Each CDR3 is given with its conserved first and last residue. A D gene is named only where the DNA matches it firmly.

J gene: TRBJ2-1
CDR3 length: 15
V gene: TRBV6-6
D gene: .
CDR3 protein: CASSYSSGLYNEQFF
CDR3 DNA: TGTGCCAGCAGTTACTCGAGCGGGCTCTACAATGAGCAGTTCTTC

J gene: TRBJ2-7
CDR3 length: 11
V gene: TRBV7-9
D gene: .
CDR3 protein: CASSTSGEQYF
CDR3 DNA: TGTGCCAGCAGTACAAGCGGCGAGCAGTACTTC

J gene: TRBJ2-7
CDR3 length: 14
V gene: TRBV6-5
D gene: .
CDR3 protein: CASSYTGYRYEQYF
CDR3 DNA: TGTGCCAGCAGTTACACGGGTTACCGCTACGAGCAGTACTTC

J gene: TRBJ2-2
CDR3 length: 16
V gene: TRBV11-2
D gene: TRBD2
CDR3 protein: CASSANSGRGTGELFF
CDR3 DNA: TGTGCCAGCAGCGCTAATAGCGGGAGGGGCACCGGGGAGCTGTTTTTT

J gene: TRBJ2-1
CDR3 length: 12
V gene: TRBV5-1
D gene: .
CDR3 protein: CASKGGLNEQFF
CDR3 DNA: TGCGCCAGCAAGGGGGGGCTCAATGAGCAGTTCTTC

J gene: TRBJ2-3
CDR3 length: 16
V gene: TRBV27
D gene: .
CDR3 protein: CASSYPTGLSTDTQYF
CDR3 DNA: TGTGCCAGCAGTTATCCGACGGGACTTAGCACAGATACGCAGTATTTT

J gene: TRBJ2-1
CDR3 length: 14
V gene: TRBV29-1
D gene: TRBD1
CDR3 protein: CSFPRDSSYNEQFF
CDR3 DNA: TGCAGCTTCCCCCGGGACAGCTCCTACAATGAGCAGTTCTTC

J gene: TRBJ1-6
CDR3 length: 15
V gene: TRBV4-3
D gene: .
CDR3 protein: CASSQDTGRNSPLHF
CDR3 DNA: TGCGCCAGCAGCCAAGATACAGGTCGGAATTCACCCCTCCACTTT

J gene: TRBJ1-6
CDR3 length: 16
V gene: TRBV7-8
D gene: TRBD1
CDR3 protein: CASSLGQGRSVSPLHF
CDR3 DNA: TGTGCCAGCAGCTTGGGACAGGGAAGGTCGGTTTCACCCCTCCACTTT

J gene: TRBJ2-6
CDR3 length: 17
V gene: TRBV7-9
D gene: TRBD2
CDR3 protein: CASPGGETSSGANVLTF
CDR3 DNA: TGTGCCAGCCCCGGGGGGGAAACTAGCTCTGGGGCCAACGTCCTGACTTTC